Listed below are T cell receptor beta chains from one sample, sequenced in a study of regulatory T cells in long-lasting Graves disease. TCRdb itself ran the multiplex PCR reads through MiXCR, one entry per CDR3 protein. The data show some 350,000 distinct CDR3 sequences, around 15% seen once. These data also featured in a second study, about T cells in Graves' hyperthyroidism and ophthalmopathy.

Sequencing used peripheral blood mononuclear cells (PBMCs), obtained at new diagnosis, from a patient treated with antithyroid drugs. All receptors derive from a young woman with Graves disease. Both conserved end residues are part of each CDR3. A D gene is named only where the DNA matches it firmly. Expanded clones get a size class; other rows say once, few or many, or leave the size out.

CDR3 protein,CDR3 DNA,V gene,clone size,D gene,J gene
CASSQDFRESTSTDTQYF,TGTGCCAGCAGCCAAGATTTCCGAGAGTCTACTAGCACAGATACGCAGTATTTT,TRBV3-1,many,.,TRBJ2-3
CASSYGSSYNSPLHF,TGTGCCAGCAGCTACGGGAGCTCCTATAATTCACCCCTCCACTTT,TRBV13,few,.,TRBJ1-6
CASSGGGTSGGSDYSTDTQYF,TGTGCCAGCAGTGGGGGCGGGACTAGCGGGGGATCGGACTATAGCACAGATACGCAGTATTTT,TRBV12-3/TRBV12-4,many,TRBD2,TRBJ2-3
CSGSRLAAYTDTQYF,TGCAGTGGGAGTAGGCTCGCAGCTTACACAGATACGCAGTATTTT,TRBV20-1,many,.,TRBJ2-3
CSARVGHHYTEAFF,TGCAGTGCGCGGGTCGGACACCACTACACTGAAGCTTTCTTT,TRBV20-1,many,.,TRBJ1-1
CASSVAASGELFF,TGTGCCAGCAGCGTAGCAGCCTCCGGGGAGCTGTTTTTT,TRBV9,few,.,TRBJ2-2
CASSLAGIGELFF,TGTGCCAGCAGTTTGGCAGGGATCGGGGAGCTGTTTTTT,TRBV12-3/TRBV12-4,few,.,TRBJ2-2
CASSERGRGFGNF,TGTGCCAGCAGTGAAAGGGGTAGGGGTTTTGGCAACTTC,TRBV6-1,many,.,TRBJ1-2
CASSPTGASTGELFF,TGTGCCAGCAGCCCCACAGGGGCGTCCACCGGGGAGCTGTTTTTT,TRBV5-4,.,TRBD1,TRBJ2-2
CASSLLPGGRNTGELFF,TGTGCCAGCAGTTTATTACCCGGGGGAAGGAACACCGGGGAGCTGTTTTTT,TRBV12-3/TRBV12-4,many,.,TRBJ2-2
CASSVERGLSSGNTTYF,TGTGCCAGCAGCGTAGAGAGGGGACTGAGCTCTGGAAACACCACATATTTT,TRBV9,.,.,TRBJ1-3
CASSRGQSNSPLHF,TGTGCCAGCAGTAGGGGACAGTCTAATTCACCCCTCCACTTT,TRBV2,many,TRBD1,TRBJ1-6
CASSSGDQPQHF,TGTGCCAGCAGCTCTGGAGATCAGCCCCAGCATTTT,TRBV7-9,many,.,TRBJ1-5
CASSPIGGRGTEAFF,TGTGCCAGCAGCCCCATCGGGGGACGGGGCACTGAAGCTTTCTTT,TRBV11-2,many,.,TRBJ1-1
CASSLLSIDTQYF,TGTGCCAGCAGTTTGTTGTCGATAGATACGCAGTATTTT,TRBV27,many,.,TRBJ2-3
CASRMTDTQYF,TGTGCCAGCAGGATGACAGATACGCAGTATTTT,TRBV7-8,many,.,TRBJ2-3
CSVEVGVATVTGNEQFF,TGCAGCGTTGAAGTAGGGGTGGCGACAGTCACAGGTAATGAGCAGTTCTTC,TRBV29-1,many,.,TRBJ2-1
CASSLWTGTGTGELFF,TGCGCCAGCAGCTTATGGACAGGGACCGGCACCGGGGAGCTGTTTTTT,TRBV5-1,many,TRBD1,TRBJ2-2
CASRTSGGASYEQYF,TGTGCCAGTAGAACTAGCGGGGGGGCCTCCTACGAGCAGTACTTC,TRBV19,.,TRBD2,TRBJ2-7
CASSLLSAGGPSGANVLTF,TGTGCCAGCAGCTTACTTTCGGCAGGGGGTCCCTCTGGGGCCAACGTCCTGACTTTC,TRBV7-6,few,TRBD1,TRBJ2-6
CASKPLGGNEQFF,TGCGCCAGCAAGCCCTTGGGAGGAAATGAGCAGTTCTTC,TRBV5-1,few,.,TRBJ2-1
CASSRGFEETQYF,TGTGCCAGCTCACGAGGGTTTGAGGAGACCCAGTACTTC,TRBV18,many,.,TRBJ2-5
CASSWTGGSNTGELFF,TGTGCCAGCAGTTGGACAGGGGGCTCAAACACCGGGGAGCTGTTTTTT,TRBV6-2/TRBV6-3,many,TRBD1,TRBJ2-2
CSARPRTGRPYEQYF,TGCAGTGCTAGACCGCGGACAGGACGGCCCTACGAGCAGTACTTC,TRBV20-1,.,TRBD1,TRBJ2-7
CASSPRLAGVVEQFF,TGTGCCAGCAGCCCGAGACTAGCGGGGGTAGTTGAGCAGTTCTTC,TRBV7-9,many,TRBD2,TRBJ2-1
CASSLGLVSDYGYTF,TGCGCCAGCAGCTTGGGACTCGTCTCTGACTATGGCTACACCTTC,TRBV5-1,many,.,TRBJ1-2
CASRRQEGDEQYF,TGTGCCAGCAGAAGACAGGAGGGGGACGAGCAGTACTTC,TRBV12-3/TRBV12-4,.,.,TRBJ2-7
CASSGQGEAFF,TGTGCCAGCAGTGGACAGGGTGAAGCTTTCTTT,TRBV12-3/TRBV12-4,many,TRBD1,TRBJ1-1
CASSLGAIYNEQFF,TGTGCCAGCAGTTTGGGAGCGATCTACAATGAGCAGTTCTTC,TRBV12-3/TRBV12-4,many,.,TRBJ2-1
CSARVGRGNTIYF,TGCAGTGCTAGGGTGGGACGTGGAAACACCATATATTTT,TRBV20-1,.,.,TRBJ1-3
CASSHGGTAHSGTTIYF,TGTGCCAGCAGCCACGGGGGGACAGCGCACTCTGGAACCACCATATATTTT,TRBV13,.,TRBD1,TRBJ1-3
CASSELRYNSPLHF,TGTGCCAGCAGTGAGTTGCGGTATAATTCACCCCTCCACTTT,TRBV2,many,.,TRBJ1-6
CATLRRGGVQNTGELFF,TGTGCCACCCTCCGGCGCGGTGGGGTGCAAAACACCGGGGAGCTGTTTTTT,TRBV24-1,few,.,TRBJ2-2
CASSPSRTTEQYF,TGTGCCAGCAGCCCCTCCCGTACGACCGAGCAGTACTTC,TRBV9,many,.,TRBJ2-7
CASSFSTGGLLGYTF,TGTGCCAGCAGTTTCTCGACAGGGGGCCTGCTTGGCTACACCTTC,TRBV12-3/TRBV12-4,many,TRBD1,TRBJ1-2
CASSLGGSGYNEQFF,TGCGCCAGCAGCTTGGGGGGTAGCGGTTACAATGAGCAGTTCTTC,TRBV5-1,many,.,TRBJ2-1
CASSNLQGIRLGTEAFF,TGTGCCAGCAGTAACCTACAGGGGATTCGACTGGGCACTGAAGCTTTCTTT,TRBV28,.,TRBD1,TRBJ1-1
CAIRSGTGNTEAFF,TGTGCCATCAGATCCGGGACAGGGAACACTGAAGCTTTCTTT,TRBV10-3,many,TRBD1,TRBJ1-1
CASSSVGGLDTQYF,TGCGCCAGCAGCTCAGTGGGGGGGCTAGATACGCAGTATTTT,TRBV5-1,few,.,TRBJ2-3
CSARDPGLAGGEQFF,TGCAGTGCTAGAGATCCCGGACTAGCGGGAGGTGAGCAGTTCTTC,TRBV20-1,many,TRBD2,TRBJ2-1
CASSADGRGAYF,TGTGCCAGCAGCGCCGACGGGCGGGGTGCGTACTTC,TRBV7-2,many,.,TRBJ2-7
CASSAGGTSNQPQHF,TGTGCCAGCAGCGCAGGGGGCACGAGCAATCAGCCCCAGCATTTT,TRBV2,few,TRBD1,TRBJ1-5
CASKLGVIGTGELFF,TGTGCCAGCAAGCTGGGGGTAATAGGAACCGGGGAGCTGTTTTTT,TRBV6-2/TRBV6-3,many,.,TRBJ2-2
CASSSDRPREQFF,TGTGCCAGCAGCTCGGACAGGCCGCGTGAGCAGTTCTTC,TRBV11-2,many,TRBD1,TRBJ2-1
CASRTENTGELFF,TGTGCCAGCCGGACGGAGAACACCGGGGAGCTGTTTTTT,TRBV6-4,many,.,TRBJ2-2